These 4 T cell receptor beta chains originate from one sample sequenced in a study of T cell responses to AZD1222 COVID-19 vaccine (dated by TCRdb to the early 2020s). To prepare the library, the immunoSEQ multiplex PCR assay was applied. TCRdb mirrors the immuneACCESS table, restricted to in-frame sequences. Some clones are absent from its copies; in checked studies, under half trace to an unresolved V gene, and the reason for the others is unknown. Within this sample are about 120,000 clones, with around 92% of them counted one time only. The biggest ten clones account for around 15% of the sample. This specimen's time point label, per the study, means: baseline before first vaccination. Sequencing was performed on peripheral blood, taken on day 0 of AZD1222 vaccination. These receptors were taken from an adult in good health.

This clone showed up just once. The chain uses TRBV28 and TRBJ1-4; 8 bases are a match to TRBD1. Germline V lookup: CDR1 MDHEN, CDR2 SYDVKM. Trimming cost V 5 bases and J 3 bases; bases outside gene matches: 2. The CDR3 consists of 14 residues. The CDR3 sequence is CASSGQGSNEKLFF. The CDR3 nucleotides are TGTGCCAGCAGTGGACAGGGTTCTAATGAAAAACTGTTTTTT.

The CDR3 sequence: CASSLGLAVPVGDTQYF. The CDR3 nucleotides are TGTGCCAGCAGCTTGGGACTAGCGGTCCCAGTGGGCGATACGCAGTATTTT. This chain connects TRBV11-2 to TRBJ2-3, with 11 bases matching TRBD2. Trimming took 3 bases from V and 6 from J; bases not matched to a gene: 11. The CDR3 sequence is 17 residues long. Germline-derived CDR1 and CDR2 are SGHAT and FQNNGV.

This clone was seen more than once but under ten times. CDR3 region: CASTGGRATGTGELFF. The CDR3 nucleotides are TGTGCCAGTACCGGCGGGAGGGCCACGGGTACCGGGGAGCTGTTTTTT. V is TRBV19 and J is TRBJ2-2; 9 bases fit TRBD2. The CDR3 spans 16 residues. The germline CDR1 and CDR2 sequences are LNHDA and SQIVND (reference sequence). V lost 7 bases to trimming and J lost 5 bases; unmatched junction nucleotides: 11.

V and J are TRBV19 and TRBJ1-2, with D possibly being TRBD1 (6 bases). V shed 0 bases and J shed 5 bases, with 10 bases lying between them. CDR1 and CDR2 (germline): LNHDA, SQIVND (reference sequence). CDR3 length: 14 amino acids. CDR3 bases: TGTGCCAGTAGTATAGAGGGACAAATATATGGCTACACCTTC. Protein product: CASSIEGQIYGYTF.